The sequence of this T cell receptor beta chain was determined in a study of cytomegalovirus exposure and HLA in healthy donors. For this clone: The antigen is not known.

Study conclusions and caveats: Based on reports, TCR beta sequences accurately predicted HLA-A and HLA-B alleles for most subjects.

The PCR was carried out with 60 Vbeta primers and 13 Jbeta primers. Some clones are missing from TCRdb's copy, which holds only in-frame ones; the method was immunoSEQ multiplex PCR. Found here are just over 25,000 clones, almost 70% of them singletons; the top ten hold 4.4%. Source material: PBMCs. The sequence derives from a woman aged 45-65 years in good health and CMV-seronegative.

CDR3 DNA sequence: TGTGCCAGCTCACCACAGGGGAATGAGCAGTTCTTC. Protein product: CASSPQGNEQFF. The chain uses TRBV18 and TRBJ2-1; TRBD1 is a possible D gene (5 bases). The CDR3 is 12 amino acids. Germline CDR1 KGHSH, CDR2 LQKENI. Trimming cost V 1 base and J 7 bases, with 5 bases left between them.